One and the same sample provided the 21 T cell receptor beta chains below, sequenced in a study of T-cell reconstitution after alpha-beta-depleted transplantation in children. It was with unique molecular identifiers that the TCRbeta library was prepared. MiXCR was run by TCRdb on the PCR reads, yielding one entry per CDR3 protein. The repertoire holds some 300,000 distinct CDR3 sequences, with 9.5% to 13% as singletons. Sequencing was performed on PBMCs, taken before TCRalphabeta/CD19-depleted stem cell transplant. The receptors shown here come from a boy under three years old with acute myeloid leukemia, due to receive a stem cell transplant.

This clonotype was recorded at least ten times. V gene TRBV14 combines with J gene TRBJ2-1; no clear D gene. The CDR3 sequence is 14 residues long. Deletions cut 4 bases from V and 3 bases from J, with 10 bases between. Germline lookup yields CDR1 SGHDN and CDR2 FVKESK. The CDR3, as DNA: TGTGCCAGCAGCCGGGCGCTTTTCTACAATGAGCAGTTCTTC. Protein: CASSRALFYNEQFF.

The chain carries TRBV4-3 and TRBJ1-4; D is ambiguous. Germline-derived CDR1 and CDR2 are LGHNA and YSLEER. V was trimmed by 1 base and J by 6 bases, leaving 9 bases between them. This CDR3 region has 14 residues. CDR3 DNA: TGCGCCAGCAGCCAAGTCGCGGGGTATGAAAAACTGTTTTTT. It encodes CASSQVAGYEKLFF.

This clonotype was recorded at least ten times. The chain is built from TRBV6-1 and TRBJ1-1; D is possibly TRBD1 (5 bases). V dropped 3 bases and J dropped 3 bases, with 17 bases sitting between them. This CDR3 region has 16 residues. From germline, CDR1 is MNHNS and CDR2 SASEGT. In nucleotides, the CDR3 is TGTGCCAGCAGTGATGTGCTTTTTCTGGGGGACACTGAAGCTTTCTTT. Translated, it gives CASSDVLFLGDTEAFF.

The sample holds many counts of this clonotype. The genes are TRBV6-5 and TRBJ2-7, with D maybe TRBD1 (5 bases). This CDR3 has 15 residues. Germline CDR1 reads MNHEY; CDR2 reads SVGAGI. V was pared by 2 bases and J by 2 bases, with 13 bases between. The CDR3 loop is CASSYRPGRAYEQYF. The CDR3 DNA reads as TGTGCCAGCAGTTACCGCCCCGGCAGGGCCTACGAGCAGTACTTC.

This clonotype was recorded many times. The J gene is TRBJ2-1, the V gene TRBV4-3, with a tentative D call TRBD2 (5 bases). This CDR3 region has 14 residues. Germline V gene data show CDR1 as LGHNA and CDR2 as YSLEER. Trimming took off 4 bases at V and 6 bases at J, with 13 bases between the two ends. The CDR3 region has the DNA TGCGCCAGCAGCCCCTGGGAGTCTGGCAATGAGCAGTTCTTC. Translated: CASSPWESGNEQFF.

This clonotype was seen repeatedly, ten times or more. The gene calls are TRBV20-1 and TRBJ2-2, with TRBD2 matching over 12 bases. The CDR3 runs to 15 residues. Germline V gene lookup returns CDR1 DFQATT and CDR2 SNEGSKA (reference sequence). The junction had 2 bases not matched to a gene; V was cut back by 2 bases and J by 4 bases. In DNA form, the CDR3 reads TGCAGTGCTAGACCTAGCGGGAGGGCCACCGGGGAGCTGTTTTTT. Its protein is CSARPSGRATGELFF.

This clonotype has ten or more counts. The chain joins TRBV5-1 to TRBJ2-1; TRBD2 aligns across 9 bases. This CDR3 has 17 residues. V shed 0 bases and J 1 base; nucleotides not matched to a gene: 5. CDR1 is SGHRS and CDR2 is YFSETQ in the germline V gene. In DNA form, the CDR3 reads TGCGCCAGCAGCTTGGGAGTTAGCGGGAGTTCCTACAATGAGCAGTTCTTC. This translates into CASSLGVSGSSYNEQFF.

The gene calls are TRBV20-1 and TRBJ1-1; D is possibly TRBD1 (5 bases). The CDR3 is 14 residues long. CDR1 DFQATT and CDR2 SNEGSKA come from the germline V gene (reference sequence). Trimming removed 7 bases at V and 3 bases at J, with 18 bases between. As DNA, the CDR3 is TGCAGTGTCACCATTCGGGGGTACGACACTGAAGCTTTCTTT. It yields the protein CSVTIRGYDTEAFF.

The gene calls are TRBV20-1 and TRBJ2-1; TRBD1 might be the D (5 bases). Per the germline V gene, CDR1 is DFQATT and CDR2 is SNEGSKA (reference sequence). CDR3 length: 14 amino acids. Trimming removed 1 base at V and 5 bases at J, with 12 bases between. The CDR3 loop reads CSARGPTGHNEQFF. The CDR3, as DNA: TGCAGTGCTAGAGGTCCTACAGGTCACAATGAGCAGTTCTTC.

This clonotype was detected many times. The chain couples TRBV6-5 to TRBJ2-2; D is uncertain. Germline CDR1 is MNHEY and CDR2 is SVGAGI. Trimming left V 4 bases short and J 4 bases short, with 1 base between. CDR3 length: 11 amino acids. CDR3 nucleotides: TGTGCCAGCAGTTCCACCGGGGAGCTGTTTTTT. Translation: CASSSTGELFF.

This clonotype was found many times. This rearrangement joins TRBV12-3 or TRBV12-4 to TRBJ1-5; 10 bases agree with TRBD1. This CDR3 has 16 residues. Trimming at V came to 5 bases and at J to 3 bases, leaving 7 bases not matched to a gene. CDR3 nucleotides: TGTGCCAGCAGTGACGGACAGGGGGGTATCAATCAGCCCCAGCATTTT. Protein sequence: CASSDGQGGINQPQHF.

This clonotype was counted at least ten times. The chain couples TRBV7-9 to TRBJ1-5; 10 nucleotides agree with TRBD1. Germline values: CDR1 SEHNR, CDR2 FQNEAQ (reference sequence). Trimming cost V 3 bases and J 2 bases; bases outside gene matches: 4. The CDR3 totals 16 residues. The CDR3 loop is CASSFTGTGGNQPQHF. For the CDR3, the DNA is TGTGCCAGCAGCTTTACCGGGACAGGGGGCAATCAGCCCCAGCATTTT.

J is TRBJ1-6 and V is TRBV7-8; 7 positions agree with TRBD1. Unmatched junction bases numbered 10, after V lost 6 bases and J lost 2 bases. CDR3 length: 17 residues. Germline V gene data show CDR1 as SGHVS and CDR2 as FQNEAQ. CDR3 nucleotide sequence: TGTGCCAGCAGACCGACAGGGAGGACAACCTATAATTCACCCCTCCACTTT. It translates to CASRPTGRTTYNSPLHF.

The chain joins TRBV15 to TRBJ2-7, with D perhaps TRBD1 or TRBD2 (5 bases each). The germline V gene has CDR1 LNHNV and CDR2 YYDKDF (reference sequence). The CDR3 extends over 12 amino acids. V lost 0 bases, J lost 12 bases, and 12 bases lay in between. The CDR3 loop reads CATSREGDEGYF. In DNA, the CDR3 is TGTGCCACCAGCAGAGAAGGGGACGAGGGGTACTTC.

The table lists this clonotype with many counts. The V and J genes are TRBV28 and TRBJ2-5; TRBD1 is a possible D gene (6 bases). CDR1 and CDR2 (germline): MDHEN, SYDVKM. The CDR3 is 14 amino acids. Trimming removed 6 bases from V and 6 bases from J, with 17 bases in between. The CDR3: CASSSPQGLKTQYF. As DNA, the CDR3 is TGTGCCAGCAGCTCCCCGCAGGGGCTAAAGACCCAGTACTTC. The variable domain in full, completed from reference TRBV28 and TRBJ2-5, reads DVKVTQSSRYLVKRTGEKVFLECVQDMDHENMFWYRQDPGLGLRLIYFSYDVKMKEKGDIPEGYSVSREKKERFSLILESASTNQTSMYLCASSSPQGLKTQYFGPGTRLLVL.

This clonotype occurred many times. The V gene is TRBV28, the J gene TRBJ1-5; weak D call: TRBD1 (5 bases). Trimming left V 6 bases short and J 5 bases short, with 11 bases between. From germline, CDR1 is MDHEN and CDR2 SYDVKM. The CDR3 has 13 residues. The CDR3 DNA follows: TGTGCCAGCAGACCGGTAGGGGATCAGCCCCAGCATTTT. Its protein product is CASRPVGDQPQHF.

This clonotype occurred many times. V and J are TRBV5-1 and TRBJ2-5; 8 bases match TRBD2. J was trimmed by 6 bases and V by 4 bases; bases with no gene match: 11. This CDR3 contains 15 residues. The V gene's germline CDR1 is SGHRS and CDR2 YFSETQ. The CDR3 reads CASSILSGSEKTQYF. The CDR3 DNA is TGCGCCAGCAGCATTTTAAGCGGGAGCGAGAAGACCCAGTACTTC.

This clonotype was found many times. V gene TRBV20-1 combines with J gene TRBJ2-3; 13 nucleotides agree with TRBD2. After removal of 5 bases from V and 6 bases from J, the junction contained 5 bases not matched to a gene. This CDR3 has 14 residues. From germline, CDR1 is DFQATT and CDR2 SNEGSKA (reference sequence). For the CDR3, the DNA is TGCAGTGCTTCTCAGACTAGCGGGAGGGATACGCAGTATTTT. Its translation is CSASQTSGRDTQYF.

There are many counts of this clonotype. The chain uses TRBV15 and TRBJ2-2; maybe TRBD1 (5 bases). This CDR3 spans 15 amino acids. V shed 4 bases and J shed 4 bases, with 13 bases lying between them. Germline V lookup: CDR1 LNHNV, CDR2 YYDKDF (reference sequence). The CDR3: CATSNTGISTGELFF. The CDR3 nucleotides are TGTGCCACCAGCAACACAGGAATCTCCACCGGGGAGCTGTTTTTT.

This clonotype was observed a few times. The rearrangement links TRBV5-1 to TRBJ2-4; 11 bases are shared with TRBD2. Unmatched junction bases numbered 3, after V lost 3 bases and J lost 1 base. This CDR3 contains 16 residues. Germline V gives CDR1 SGHRS, CDR2 YFSETQ. This CDR3 is CASSSTSGSAKNIQYF. CDR3 sequence (DNA): TGCGCCAGCAGCTCCACTAGCGGGAGTGCCAAAAACATTCAGTACTTC.

There are many counts of this clonotype. The V and J genes are TRBV20-1 and TRBJ2-1; tentative D call: TRBD2 (5 bases). Trimming removed 7 bases at V and 1 base at J, with 20 bases between. Germline V gene data show CDR1 as DFQATT and CDR2 as SNEGSKA (reference sequence). The CDR3 is 16 residues long. CDR3 nucleotide sequence: TGCAGTGGGAAGAGCCCTAGGAGGCAATCCTACAATGAGCAGTTCTTC. It codes for CSGKSPRRQSYNEQFF.